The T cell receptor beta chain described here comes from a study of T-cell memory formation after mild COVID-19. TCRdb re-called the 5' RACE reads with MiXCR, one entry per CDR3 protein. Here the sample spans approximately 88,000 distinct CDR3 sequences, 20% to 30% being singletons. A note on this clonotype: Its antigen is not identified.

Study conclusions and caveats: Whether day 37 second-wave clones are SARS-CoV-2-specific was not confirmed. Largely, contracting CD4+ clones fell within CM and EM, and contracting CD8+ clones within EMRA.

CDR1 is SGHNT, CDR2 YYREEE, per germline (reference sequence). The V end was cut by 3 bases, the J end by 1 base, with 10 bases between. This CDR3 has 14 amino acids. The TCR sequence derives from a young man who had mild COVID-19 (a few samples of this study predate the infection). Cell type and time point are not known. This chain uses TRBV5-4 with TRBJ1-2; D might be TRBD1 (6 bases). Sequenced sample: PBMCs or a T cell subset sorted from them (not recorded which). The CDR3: CASSSPDSNYGYTF. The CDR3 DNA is TGTGCCAGCAGCTCCCCGGACAGTAACTATGGCTACACCTTC.